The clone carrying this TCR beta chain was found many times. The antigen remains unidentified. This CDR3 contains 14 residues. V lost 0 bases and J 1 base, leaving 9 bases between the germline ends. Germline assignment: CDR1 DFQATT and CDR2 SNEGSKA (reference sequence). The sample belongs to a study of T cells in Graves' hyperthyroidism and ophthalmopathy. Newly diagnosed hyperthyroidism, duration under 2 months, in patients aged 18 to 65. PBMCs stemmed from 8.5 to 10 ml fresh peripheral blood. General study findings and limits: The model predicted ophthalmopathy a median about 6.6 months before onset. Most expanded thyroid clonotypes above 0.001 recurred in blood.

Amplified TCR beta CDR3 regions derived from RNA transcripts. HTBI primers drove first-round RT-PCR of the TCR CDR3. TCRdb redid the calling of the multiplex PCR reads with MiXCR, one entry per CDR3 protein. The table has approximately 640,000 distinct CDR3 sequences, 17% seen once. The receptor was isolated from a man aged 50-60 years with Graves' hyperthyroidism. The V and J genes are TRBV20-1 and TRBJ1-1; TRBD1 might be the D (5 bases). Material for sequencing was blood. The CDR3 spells CSARDPRANTEAFF. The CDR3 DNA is TGCAGTGCTAGAGATCCCAGGGCGAACACTGAAGCTTTCTTT.